This entry lists 22 T cell receptor beta chains sequenced from one sample in a study of CD8 T cells in Susac syndrome (dated by TCRdb to the late 2010s). Library preparation was by the immunoSEQ multiplex PCR assay. RNA was extracted with the RNeasy kit and 0.5 to 1 ug was reverse transcribed using random hexamers. Starting from the raw public reads, TCRdb applied fastp trimming at Q25, assembled clones with MiXCR and retained in-frame beta chains. Rows matching on CDR3 protein sequence are summarized as one entry with the most common DNA and genes. The sample table lists tens of thousands of distinct CDR3 sequences, roughly 96% of them with a count of one. The ten largest clonotypes hold roughly 0.62% of the sample. Sequenced sample: CD8+ T cells from PBMCs. Receptors were obtained from a human donor with Susac syndrome.

The sample holds one count of this clonotype. The junction differs from germline at one of its ends, possibly a read error. J is TRBJ1-1 and V is TRBV6-6; possible D gene TRBD1, 6 bases. Germline lookup yields CDR1 MNHNY and CDR2 SVGAGI (reference sequence). CDR3 length: 15 amino acids. The CDR3 DNA follows: TGTGCCAGCAGTTACCAAGGGGGTACGAACACTGAAGTTTTCTTT. Protein sequence: CASSYQGGTNTEVFF.

The genes are TRBV29-1 and TRBJ1-2, with D tentatively TRBD1 (5 bases). CDR1 and CDR2 (germline): SQVTM, ANQGSEA. The ends were cut back, 1 base at V and 4 bases at J, with 10 bases in the middle. The CDR3 spans 13 residues. The CDR3 here is CSVEAGLRYGYTF. The CDR3 DNA sequence: TGCAGCGTTGAAGCGGGGCTCCGCTATGGCTACACCTTC.

The chain is built from TRBV9 and TRBJ2-7, with 8 bases that match TRBD1. Germline V gives CDR1 SGDLS, CDR2 YYNGEE. This CDR3 has 15 residues. V dropped 0 bases and J dropped 4; count of bases not matched to a gene: 6. The CDR3 DNA reads as TGTGCCAGCAGCGTAGGTGGGACAGGTGATTACGAGCAGTACTTC. Its translation: CASSVGGTGDYEQYF.

The chain carries TRBV5-1 and TRBJ2-5; a weak D match, TRBD2 (6 bases). Looked up from germline, CDR1 is SGHRS and CDR2 is YFSETQ. Trimming pared 7 bases from V and 2 bases from J, leaving 9 bases between. The CDR3 consists of 12 residues. The CDR3 DNA reads as TGCGCCAGCCGACTAGTACAAGAGACCCAGTACTTC. Its protein is CASRLVQETQYF.

About this clonotype itself: The CDR3 ends on some other residue instead of the conserved phenylalanine or tryptophan, so this is likely a read error. DNA of the CDR3: TGCAGTGCTAGAGACCCCGGGACAGGGGCCGCCTATAATTCACCCCTCCACCTT. Protein: CSARDPGTGAAYNSPLHL. This rearrangement joins TRBV20-1 to TRBJ1-6; 10 bases align to TRBD1. Germline V gene sequence: CDR1 DFQATT, CDR2 SNEGSKA (reference sequence). The CDR3 is 18 residues long. V was pared by 0 bases and J by 2 bases, with 7 bases of the junction left unmatched.

The chain links TRBV5-4 to TRBJ2-1; 8 bases map to TRBD1. Trimming took 5 bases from V and 4 from J; bases not matched to a gene: 8. The CDR3 spans 15 residues. Germline CDR1 SGHNT, CDR2 YYREEE (reference sequence). The CDR3 nucleotides read TGTGCCAGCAGGCCGGGGACAGGAACTTACAATGAGCAGTTCTTC. Amino acids: CASRPGTGTYNEQFF.

The V and J genes are TRBV7-9 and TRBJ2-1, with a tentative D call TRBD1 (6 bases). Trimming took 5 bases from V and 2 from J, leaving 13 bases between them. CDR1 and CDR2 from the germline V gene are SEHNR and FQNEAQ (reference sequence). The CDR3 is 15 amino acids. The chain's CDR3 is CASSPTGLPYNEQFF. The CDR3 DNA sequence: TGTGCCAGCAGCCCCACAGGGCTACCCTACAATGAGCAGTTCTTC.

CDR3 DNA: TGTGCCAGCAGCCCCAGGGAGGGCCCGAACACTGAAGCTTTCTTT. Amino acid sequence: CASSPREGPNTEAFF. The V gene is TRBV27, the J gene TRBJ1-1; maybe TRBD1 (5 bases). The germline V and J ends were trimmed by 6 bases and 1 base, with 15 bases remaining between them. The CDR3 totals 15 residues. In germline, CDR1 is MNHEY, CDR2 SMNVEV (reference sequence).

This chain connects TRBV3-1 to TRBJ1-5, with D perhaps matching TRBD1 (6 bases). Germline CDR1 LGHDT, CDR2 YNNKEL (reference sequence). The CDR3 has 15 amino acids. V lost 4 bases and J 0 bases, leaving 10 bases between the germline ends. CDR3 region: CASSRGQFSNQPQHF. In DNA form, the CDR3 reads TGTGCCAGCAGCCGTGGACAGTTTAGCAATCAGCCCCAGCATTTT.

J is TRBJ1-3 and V is TRBV29-1; the D is unclear. Trimming stripped 6 bases from V and 2 bases from J, with 8 bases between. CDR3 length: 12 residues. Germline V lookup: CDR1 SQVTM, CDR2 ANQGSEA. In nucleotides, the CDR3 is TGCAGCGTCTACACCCCTGGAAACACCATATATTTT. Translation: CSVYTPGNTIYF.

The chain uses TRBV4-1 and TRBJ2-5; 9 nucleotides align to TRBD1. The CDR3 runs 16 residues. Trimming took 1 base from V and 5 from J; bases not matched to a gene: 8. Germline loops: CDR1 MGHRA, CDR2 YSYEKL. The DNA for the CDR3 is TGCGCCAGCAGCCAAGCGGTACAGGGGGCGAGGGAGACCCAGTACTTC. It encodes CASSQAVQGARETQYF.

DNA for the CDR3: TGTGCCAGCATAAGTCTGAACACTGAAGCTTTCTTT. Its protein product is CASISLNTEAFF. V is TRBV6-2 or TRBV6-3 and J is TRBJ1-1; D unclear. The CDR3 loop spans 12 amino acids. CDR1 and CDR2 from the germline V gene are MNHEY and SVGEGT. Trimming pared 7 bases from V and 0 bases from J, leaving 6 bases between.

The rearrangement joins TRBV7-9 to TRBJ1-2; TRBD1 agrees at 7 bases. CDR3 length: 15 amino acids. The V and J ends lost 5 bases and 3 bases, in that order; junction bases with no gene match: 9. Germline CDR1 is SEHNR and CDR2 is FQNEAQ (reference sequence). CDR3 amino acids: CASSPVTGADYGYTF. CDR3 in DNA: TGTGCCAGCAGCCCAGTTACAGGGGCGGACTATGGCTACACCTTC.

The chain recombines TRBV30 with TRBJ2-4; D is perhaps TRBD1 (5 bases). Trimming shortened V by 0 bases and J by 0 bases, and 12 bases separated the two germline ends. Germline V lookup: CDR1 GTSNPN, CDR2 SVGIG (reference sequence). The CDR3 runs 16 residues. Here the CDR3 DNA reads TGTGCCTGGAGTGTAGTCGCAGGGTTAGCCAAAAACATTCAGTACTTC. It is translated as CAWSVVAGLAKNIQYF.

The chain combines TRBV30 with TRBJ1-6, with D tentatively TRBD1 (6 bases). This CDR3 is built from 18 residues. The germline CDR1 and CDR2 sequences are GTSNPN and SVGIG (reference sequence). V lost 4 bases, J lost 7 bases, and 26 bases lay in between. CDR3 bases: TGTGCCTGGACTCCCCACACACGGGGGCAGCGAATAAATTCACCCCTCCACTTT. Translating gives CAWTPHTRGQRINSPLHF.

The chain uses TRBV18 and TRBJ1-1, with D tentatively TRBD1 (6 bases). This CDR3 region has 17 residues. V was trimmed by 1 base and J by 3 bases, leaving 18 bases between them. Germline-derived CDR1 and CDR2 are KGHSH and LQKENI. The CDR3 region is CASSPLIRGLLHTEAFF. CDR3 coding DNA: TGTGCCAGCTCACCACTTATCAGGGGTTTGTTACACACTGAAGCTTTCTTT.

The chain couples TRBV20-1 to TRBJ1-6; 8 bases align to TRBD1. CDR1 is DFQATT and CDR2 is SNEGSKA in the germline V gene (reference sequence). This CDR3 is 17 amino acids long. The trim removed 6 bases at V and 0 bases at J, leaving 10 bases unmatched. The CDR3 DNA is TGCAGTGCCAGTCCCGGGACAGGCAGCTCCTATAATTCACCCCTCCACTTT. It yields the protein CSASPGTGSSYNSPLHF.

The chain combines TRBV7-2 with TRBJ1-4; TRBD1 is a possible D gene (6 bases). The CDR3 runs 15 residues. The V gene's germline CDR1 is SGHTA and CDR2 FQGNSA. V was clipped by 3 bases and J by 3 bases, with 11 bases between them. CDR3 region: CASSFGQQPNEKLFF. DNA of the CDR3: TGTGCCAGCAGCTTCGGACAGCAACCTAATGAAAAACTGTTTTTT.

The V and J genes are TRBV6-2 or TRBV6-3 and TRBJ1-2; the D is unclear. The germline CDR1 and CDR2 sequences are MNHEY and SVGEGT. V gave up 7 bases and J gave up 8 bases, with 23 bases separating them. This CDR3 is built from 15 residues. The DNA for the CDR3 is TGTGCCAGCACCCAGGCGGCCGGGCTCTTTTGGGGCTACACCTTC. Translating gives CASTQAAGLFWGYTF.

V and J are TRBV19 and TRBJ2-5; D not resolved. CDR1 and CDR2 from the germline V gene are LNHDA and SQIVND (reference sequence). This CDR3 contains 13 residues. Trimming pared 3 bases from V and 2 bases from J, leaving 7 bases between. As DNA, the CDR3 is TGTGCCAGTAGTATTGACAAACAAGAGACCCAGTACTTC. Its protein product is CASSIDKQETQYF.

The chain recombines TRBV24-1 with TRBJ2-5; 11 bases are a match to TRBD1. The trim removed 5 bases at V and 0 bases at J, leaving 1 base unmatched. From germline, CDR1 is KGHDR and CDR2 SFDVKD. The CDR3 is 15 amino acids. This CDR3 reads CATSGGQGDQETQYF. CDR3 bases: TGTGCCACCAGTGGGGGACAGGGGGACCAAGAGACCCAGTACTTC.

The rearrangement joins TRBV4-3 to TRBJ2-6, with D unresolved. Germline values: CDR1 LGHNA, CDR2 YSLEER. Trimming stripped 1 base from V and 0 bases from J, with 13 bases between. The CDR3 spans 18 residues. This CDR3 reads CASSQAPPVFSGANVLTF. Here the CDR3 DNA reads TGCGCCAGCAGCCAAGCGCCACCGGTTTTCTCTGGGGCCAACGTCCTGACTTTC.